Listed below are T cell receptor beta chains from one sample, sequenced in a study of blood T cell repertoires in COVID-19. Sequencing used immunoSEQ multiplex PCR; TCRdb keeps in-frame clones, though not all of them. The table records roughly 100,000 clones, over 65% of them present only once. The sequenced sample was peripheral blood. The receptors here all came from a human donor in a cohort sampled during active COVID-19. CDR3s include the opening cysteine and the closing phenylalanine or tryptophan. The D gene is left open where the match is weak.

TRBV9	.	TRBJ1-4	TGTGCCAGCAGCCCCTATCGAGGGCAAGTGACTAATGAAAAACTGTTTTTT	CASSPYRGQVTNEKLFF
TRBV20-1	.	TRBJ1-2	TGCAGTGCTAGTCAGGGGACCAAGTATGGCTACACCTTC	CSASQGTKYGYTF
TRBV7-9	.	TRBJ2-5	TGTGCCAGCAGCCCACTCAGGGTGACCCAAGAGACCCAGTACTTC	CASSPLRVTQETQYF
TRBV7-2	.	TRBJ1-5	TGTGCCAGCAGCTTGAGGCAGGGTGGCGATCAGCCCCAGCATTTT	CASSLRQGGDQPQHF
TRBV2	.	TRBJ1-1	TGTGCCAGCAGTGGGACAGTGAACACTGAAGCTTTCTTT	CASSGTVNTEAFF
TRBV5-1	TRBD1	TRBJ1-6	TGCGCCACCCGACAGGGACTTGGTTCACCCCTCCACTTT	CATRQGLGSPLHF
TRBV7-2	.	TRBJ1-1	TGTGCCAGCAGCTTAATTTATATGAACACTGAAGCTTTCTTT	CASSLIYMNTEAFF
TRBV7-2	.	TRBJ1-1	TGTGCCAGCAGCTTAGATAGGAGCGGGACTGAAGCTTTCTTT	CASSLDRSGTEAFF
TRBV18	.	TRBJ1-2	TGTGCCAGCTCACCAGGGGCCCGCTATGGCTACACCTTC	CASSPGARYGYTF
TRBV2	.	TRBJ1-4	TGTGCCAGCAGTAACCCGGGTCCAGCTAATGAAAAACTGTTTTTT	CASSNPGPANEKLFF
TRBV19	.	TRBJ1-2	TGTGCCAGTAGTGGACTTCACTATGGCTACACCTTC	CASSGLHYGYTF
TRBV4-1	TRBD1	TRBJ1-6	TGCGCCAGCAGCCAAGACCGTCCCACAGGGGTCTCCTATAATTCACCCCTCCACTTT	CASSQDRPTGVSYNSPLHF
TRBV7-8	.	TRBJ1-5	TGTGCCAGCAGCTTAGGTCGCGGGTCCCTTAATCAGCCCCAGCATTTT	CASSLGRGSLNQPQHF
TRBV2	.	TRBJ1-3	TGTGCCAGCAGTGAGCTGGCCTTGCTCCGAAACACCATATATTTT	CASSELALLRNTIYF
TRBV7-2	TRBD1	TRBJ1-1	TGTGCCAGCAGCTTATCAGGGGGAGGATTCACTGAAGCTTTCTTT	CASSLSGGGFTEAFF
TRBV7-8	TRBD1	TRBJ2-2	TGTGCCAGCAGCTCCCGTACAGGGGGCCTCACCGGGGAGCTGTTTTTT	CASSSRTGGLTGELFF